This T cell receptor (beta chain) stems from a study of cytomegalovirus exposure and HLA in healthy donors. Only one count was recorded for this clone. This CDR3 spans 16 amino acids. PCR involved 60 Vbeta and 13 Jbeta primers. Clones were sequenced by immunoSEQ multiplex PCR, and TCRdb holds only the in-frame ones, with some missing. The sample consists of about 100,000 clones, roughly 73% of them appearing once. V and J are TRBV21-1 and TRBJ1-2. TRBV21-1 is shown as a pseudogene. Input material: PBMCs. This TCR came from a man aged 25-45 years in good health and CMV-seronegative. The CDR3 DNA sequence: TGTGCCAAACTCAACTCTCCGGGGTTACTAAAGAGTGGCTACACCTTC. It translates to CAKLNSPGLLKSGYTF.